Following are 23 T cell receptor beta chains from one sample sequenced in a study of shared clonotypes between healthy human individuals. Produced via immunoSEQ multiplex PCR; TCRdb's table is partial and in-frame only. The table includes approximately 2.5 million clones, approximately 93% detected once. The specimen was naive CD4+ T cells from PBMCs. Specified subset: CD45RA+ positively selected. The receptor source for this set is a man aged 18 to 30 in good health. Some clones in this sample may be carry-over from other donors' samples.

The chain links TRBV5-4 to TRBJ2-7; D is undetermined. CDR1 and CDR2 (germline): SGHNT, YYREEE (reference sequence). CDR3 size: 14 residues. V was clipped by 0 bases and J by 5 bases, with 12 bases between them. In DNA, the CDR3 is TGTGCCAGCAGCTTGGCCAAGGATTCGGACGAGCAGTACTTC. Translating it yields CASSLAKDSDEQYF.

Concerning this clone: Additional DNA sequences in this sample encode the identical CDR3. The chain carries TRBV20-1 and TRBJ1-2; 9 bases match TRBD1. The CDR3 runs to 11 residues. Germline CDR1 and CDR2: DFQATT and SNEGSKA (reference sequence). The junction had 3 bases not matched to a gene; V was cut back by 6 bases and J by 7 bases. The DNA of the CDR3 is TGCAGTGCCCGGACAGGGGCTGGCTACACCTTC. This gives the protein CSARTGAGYTF.

In regard to this clone: The sample holds other DNA sequences that translate to the same CDR3. The genes are TRBV18 and TRBJ2-3; 8 nucleotides agree with TRBD1. The CDR3 extends over 15 amino acids. Losses at the gene ends were 1 base for V and 1 base for J; bases not matched to a gene: 1. Germline V gene data show CDR1 as KGHSH and CDR2 as LQKENI. CDR3 nucleotides: TGTGCCAGCTCACCACGGACAGGGCGCACAGATACGCAGTATTTT. Amino acid sequence: CASSPRTGRTDTQYF.

In regard to this clone: The sample has other DNA sequences that encode this CDR3 too. This rearrangement joins TRBV28 to TRBJ2-2; D is unclear. Trimming took off 3 bases at V and 3 bases at J, with 8 bases between the two ends. This CDR3 comprises 14 residues. Germline V CDR1 and CDR2: MDHEN, SYDVKM. The CDR3 DNA sequence: TGTGCCAGCAGTTTTTTTAGGGACACCGGGGAGCTGTTTTTT. Translated, it gives CASSFFRDTGELFF. Drawing the rest from reference TRBV28 and TRBJ2-2, the complete variable domain is DVKVTQSSRYLVKRTGEKVFLECVQDMDHENMFWYRQDPGLGLRLIYFSYDVKMKEKGDIPEGYSVSREKKERFSLILESASTNQTSMYLCASSFFRDTGELFFGEGSRLTVL.

Concerning this clone itself: In the same sample, other DNA sequences code for this CDR3. The rearrangement links TRBV5-1 to TRBJ2-7, with unresolved D. The CDR3 extends over 14 amino acids. Trimming took 4 bases from V and 0 from J, leaving 11 bases between them. CDR1 and CDR2 from the germline V gene are SGHRS and YFSETQ. The CDR3 nucleotides read TGCGCCAGCAGCCTGGCTCAAAGCTCCTACGAGCAGTACTTC. Its translation is CASSLAQSSYEQYF.

This clone came up a few times. The chain couples TRBV7-9 to TRBJ2-2, with unresolved D. Trimming stripped 5 bases from V and 6 bases from J, with 13 bases between. CDR3 length equals 14 residues. Germline-derived CDR1 and CDR2 are SEHNR and FQNEAQ (reference sequence). CDR3 loop: CASSELTVAGELFF. The CDR3 region has the DNA TGTGCCAGCAGCGAGCTAACAGTAGCCGGGGAGCTGTTTTTT.

This chain uses TRBV30 with TRBJ2-1; no clear D gene. CDR3 length: 11 residues. V was trimmed by 0 bases and J by 10 bases, leaving 7 bases between them. CDR1 and CDR2 from the germline V gene are GTSNPN and SVGIG (reference sequence). The CDR3 sequence is CAWSVRAEQFF. The CDR3 DNA follows: TGTGCCTGGAGTGTACGGGCGGAGCAGTTCTTC.

V and J are TRBV18 and TRBJ1-4; the match to TRBD1 covers 7 bases. Germline V gene data show CDR1 as KGHSH and CDR2 as LQKENI. Trimming removed 2 bases from V and 8 bases from J; junction bases left unmatched: 5. The CDR3 sequence is 14 residues long. The CDR3 here is CASSPDGQVEKLFF. The CDR3 nucleotides read TGTGCCAGCTCACCAGACGGACAGGTAGAAAAACTGTTTTTT.

The V call is TRBV18, the J call TRBJ2-1, with 10 bases identical to TRBD2. This CDR3 is 13 amino acids long. V lost 6 bases, J lost 8 bases, and 4 bases stayed unmatched. CDR1 KGHSH and CDR2 LQKENI come from the germline V gene. This CDR3 reads CASSLLAGDEQFF. In DNA form, the CDR3 reads TGTGCCAGCTCCCTTCTAGCGGGAGATGAGCAGTTCTTC. The whole variable domain, filled in from reference TRBV18 and TRBJ2-1, reads NAGVMQNPRHLVRRRGQEARLRCSPMKGHSHVYWYRQLPEEGLKFMVYLQKENIIDESGMPKERFSAEFPKEGPSILRIQQVVRGDSAAYFCASSLLAGDEQFFGPGTRLTVL.

The chain is built from TRBV7-9 and TRBJ2-7, with TRBD2 identical over 10 bases. This CDR3 has 17 amino acids. CDR1 and CDR2 (germline): SEHNR, FQNEAQ (reference sequence). V shed 6 bases and J 3 bases; nucleotides not matched to a gene: 14. The CDR3 region has the DNA TGTGCCAGCAGACCAGCAGGGGGACTAGCGAGAGACTACGAGCAGTACTTC. Protein sequence: CASRPAGGLARDYEQYF.

The CDR3 coding sequence is TGTGCCACCAAAGTGGGCTTTCTAGCGGGAAATGAGCAGTTCTTC. Protein: CATKVGFLAGNEQFF. This chain uses TRBV2 with TRBJ2-1, with 9 bases aligning to TRBD2. V lost 10 bases and J lost 7; bases outside the gene matches: 14. The CDR3 sequence is 15 residues long. Germline assignment: CDR1 SNHLY and CDR2 FYNNEI.

The chain has TRBV11-1 and TRBJ2-1; 7 nucleotides line up with TRBD2. Per the germline V gene, CDR1 is SGHAT and CDR2 is FQDESV (reference sequence). There are 16 residues in the CDR3. Losses at the gene ends were 4 bases for V and 8 bases for J; bases not matched to a gene: 14. The CDR3 sequence is CASSSTYSGPTHEQFF. The CDR3 DNA reads as TGTGCCAGCAGCTCAACCTATAGCGGGCCAACCCATGAGCAGTTCTTC.

The chain recombines TRBV6-5 with TRBJ1-1; tentatively, D is TRBD1 (6 bases). The CDR3 extends over 13 amino acids. Germline lookup yields CDR1 MNHEY and CDR2 SVGAGI. V gave up 0 bases and J gave up 8 bases, with 10 bases separating them. CDR3 nucleotides: TGTGCCAGCAGTTACTCCTTAGGGGGGGAAGCTTTCTTT. The encoded protein is CASSYSLGGEAFF.

J is TRBJ2-3 and V is TRBV5-1, with 7 bases that match TRBD1. V lost 4 bases to trimming and J lost 0 bases; unmatched junction nucleotides: 8. CDR1 is SGHRS, CDR2 YFSETQ, per germline. This CDR3 has 16 residues. CDR3 protein: CASSPRDSPSTDTQYF. CDR3 coding DNA: TGCGCCAGCAGCCCTCGGGACAGCCCTAGCACAGATACGCAGTATTTT. The whole variable domain, remainder taken from reference TRBV5-1 and TRBJ2-3, is KAGVTQTPRYLIKTRGQQVTLSCSPISGHRSVSWYQQTPGQGLQFLFEYFSETQRNKGNFPGRFSGRQFSNSRSEMNVSTLELGDSALYLCASSPRDSPSTDTQYFGPGTRLTVL.

As concerns this clone: The sample holds other DNA sequences that translate to the same CDR3. The chain is built from TRBV11-2 and TRBJ2-3; TRBD1 aligns across 9 bases. J lost 6 bases, V lost 5 bases, and 6 bases had no gene match. The CDR3 spans 14 residues. Germline V lookup: CDR1 SGHAT, CDR2 FQNNGV. CDR3 DNA: TGTGCCAGCAGCCCCGGGACAGGGACCGATACGCAGTATTTT. Translation: CASSPGTGTDTQYF.

This rearrangement joins TRBV5-6 to TRBJ2-6; D is unresolved. CDR3 length: 15 amino acids. V gave up 0 bases and J gave up 4 bases, with 8 bases separating them. Germline V gives CDR1 SGHDT, CDR2 YYEEEE. The CDR3 is CASSLESSGANVLTF. As DNA, the CDR3 is TGTGCCAGCAGCTTGGAGTCTTCCGGGGCCAACGTCCTGACTTTC.

The J gene is TRBJ2-3, the V gene TRBV2; D is uncertain. Trimming left V 9 bases short and J 2 bases short, with 9 bases between. This CDR3 is 12 amino acids long. Germline V gene lookup returns CDR1 SNHLY and CDR2 FYNNEI. CDR3 sequence: CARETLTDTQYF. The CDR3 region has the DNA TGTGCCAGAGAGACTCTCACAGATACGCAGTATTTT.

CDR3 nucleotides: TGTGCCAGCAGCCAAGAGAGGGGGCTCGGTACGCAGTATTTT. Its translation is CASSQERGLGTQYF. The V and J genes are TRBV4-2 and TRBJ2-3; 7 nucleotides match TRBD1. The CDR3 is 14 amino acids. V shed 0 bases, J shed 8 bases, and the junction held 5 bases outside the gene matches. CDR1 and CDR2 (germline): LGHNA, YNFKEQ.

This clone was detected only once. This chain uses TRBV21-1 with TRBJ1-1; the table gives TRBD1 as D, unverified against the DNA. TRBV21-1 is classified as a pseudogene. The CDR3 has 13 residues. The CDR3 loop reads CASSKAVTHEAFF. The DNA of the CDR3 is TGTGCCAGCAGCAAAGCTGTGACACATGAAGCTTTCTTT.

The J gene is TRBJ1-6, the V gene TRBV27, with D perhaps TRBD1 (6 bases). This CDR3 region has 15 residues. Germline V gene data show CDR1 as MNHEY and CDR2 as SMNVEV (reference sequence). V was trimmed by 4 bases and J by 6 bases, leaving 13 bases between them. CDR3 residues: CASSSSGVGNSPLHF. As DNA, the CDR3 is TGTGCCAGCAGTTCCTCAGGGGTTGGTAATTCACCCCTCCACTTT.

This chain connects TRBV6-5 to TRBJ1-2; perhaps TRBD1 as D (5 bases). The ends were cut back, 7 bases at V and 8 bases at J, with 17 bases in the middle. This CDR3 has 13 residues. Germline assignment: CDR1 MNHEY and CDR2 SVGAGI. The DNA of the CDR3 is TGTGCCAGCAACACTCGGGGGTGGAGGGGCTACACCTTC. Amino acids: CASNTRGWRGYTF.

V gene TRBV6-1 combines with J gene TRBJ2-2; D gene unclear. Per the germline V gene, CDR1 is MNHNS and CDR2 is SASEGT. Trimming pared 6 bases from V and 1 base from J, leaving 12 bases between. The CDR3 sequence is 15 residues long. CDR3 protein: CASRVYSLNTGELFF. The DNA for the CDR3 is TGTGCCAGCAGAGTTTACAGCCTGAACACCGGGGAGCTGTTTTTT.

This chain links TRBV28 with TRBJ2-7, with a tentative D call TRBD1 (6 bases). This CDR3 is 13 amino acids long. V was pared by 5 bases and J by 5 bases, with 13 bases between. Germline CDR1 reads MDHEN; CDR2 reads SYDVKM. This CDR3 is CASSPGPGDEQYF. The CDR3 DNA reads as TGTGCCAGCAGTCCCGGGCCAGGGGACGAGCAGTACTTC.